This T cell receptor beta chain derives from a study of early T cells in non-severe SARS-CoV-2 infection. For the study at large: The study sequenced bulk RNA from unsorted whole blood, with chains unpaired.

This clonotype has ten or more counts. Its antigen is as yet unknown. The TCR library protocol attached unique molecular identifiers to the individual cDNA molecules. TCRdb reprocessed the 5' RACE reads via MiXCR and lists one record per CDR3 protein. The table shows around 83,000 distinct CDR3 sequences, with over 9.5% occurring only once. The study, taken as a whole, reports: The VDJdb matching leaned toward anti-spike CD8 responses and overlooked private and CD4 specificities.

V was clipped by 5 bases and J by 0 bases, with 2 bases between them. This CDR3 is 12 amino acids long. This sequence was found in an adult who was a healthcare worker with PCR-confirmed SARS-CoV-2 infection or an uninfected control (not recorded which). This sequence joins TRBV12-3 or TRBV12-4 and TRBJ1-5; D is undetermined. Here the sequenced sample was whole blood, taken at baseline. Here the CDR3 reads CASSPSNQPQHF. The CDR3, as DNA: TGTGCCAGCAGTCCTAGCAATCAGCCCCAGCATTTT.